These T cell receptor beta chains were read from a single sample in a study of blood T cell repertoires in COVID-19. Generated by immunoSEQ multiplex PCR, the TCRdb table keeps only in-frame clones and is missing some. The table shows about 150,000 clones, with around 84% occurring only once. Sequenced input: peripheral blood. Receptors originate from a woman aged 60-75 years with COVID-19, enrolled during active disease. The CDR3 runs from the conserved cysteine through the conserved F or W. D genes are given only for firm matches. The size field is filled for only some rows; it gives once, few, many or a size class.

CDR3: CASSPRAIQETQYF; DNA: TGTGCCAGCTCACCCAGGGCCATCCAAGAGACCCAGTACTTC; D: -; J: TRBJ2-5; size: -; V: TRBV18
CDR3: CASGTGGNQPQHF; DNA: TGTGCCAGCGGGACAGGGGGAAATCAGCCCCAGCATTTT; D: TRBD1; J: TRBJ1-5; size: once; V: TRBV19
CDR3: CASSQLSVDEQFF; DNA: TGTGCCAGCAGCCAGTTATCGGTGGATGAGCAGTTCTTC; D: -; J: TRBJ2-1; size: -; V: TRBV4-2
CDR3: CASSESIGTMNTEAFF; DNA: TGCGCCAGCAGTGAGTCCATCGGGACTATGAACACTGAAGCTTTCTTT; D: -; J: TRBJ1-1; size: few; V: TRBV10-1
CDR3: CASSDEQGARSPLHF; DNA: TGTGCCAGCAGTGACGAACAGGGGGCAAGGTCACCCCTCCACTTT; D: TRBD1; J: TRBJ1-6; size: -; V: TRBV2
CDR3: CASSLPGAKNIQYF; DNA: TGTGCCAGCAGCCTCCCGGGAGCCAAAAACATTCAGTACTTC; D: -; J: TRBJ2-4; size: -; V: TRBV3-1/TRBV3-2
CDR3: CASSLDSGLAGVNEQFF; DNA: TGTGCCAGCAGCCTCGACTCTGGACTAGCGGGAGTCAATGAGCAGTTCTTC; D: TRBD2; J: TRBJ2-1; size: -; V: TRBV7-6
CDR3: CASSSQGTVRTEAFF; DNA: TGTGCCAGCAGCTCCCAAGGGACAGTGCGTACTGAAGCTTTCTTT; D: TRBD1; J: TRBJ1-1; size: -; V: TRBV6-5
CDR3: CASSLTVGSTEAFF; DNA: TGCGCCAGCAGTCTGACAGTTGGAAGCACTGAAGCTTTCTTT; D: -; J: TRBJ1-1; size: -; V: TRBV5-1
CDR3: CASATGLNGYTF; DNA: TGTGCCAGCGCGACAGGGTTGAATGGCTACACCTTC; D: TRBD1; J: TRBJ1-2; size: -; V: TRBV27
CDR3: CASRRAENTIYF; DNA: TGTGCCAGCCGGAGGGCGGAAAACACCATATATTTT; D: -; J: TRBJ1-3; size: -; V: TRBV7-9
CDR3: CASSLDALSSYEQYF; DNA: TGTGCCAGCAGCTTGGACGCCCTATCCTCGTACGAGCAGTACTTC; D: -; J: TRBJ2-7; size: -; V: TRBV5-4
CDR3: CATSRGQVGPEAFF; DNA: TGTGCCACCTCACGGGGACAGGTGGGACCTGAAGCTTTCTTT; D: TRBD1; J: TRBJ1-1; size: -; V: TRBV6-5
CDR3: CASGRASNTGELFF; DNA: TGTGCCAGCGGGAGGGCCTCGAACACCGGGGAGCTGTTTTTT; D: TRBD2; J: TRBJ2-2; size: -; V: TRBV7-3
CDR3: CASSGMSGGQETQYF; DNA: TGTGCCAGTAGTGGTATGTCGGGGGGTCAAGAGACCCAGTACTTC; D: TRBD2; J: TRBJ2-5; size: -; V: TRBV19
CDR3: CASGKDRVAYEQYF; DNA: TGTGCCAGCGGGAAGGACAGGGTAGCGTACGAGCAGTACTTC; D: TRBD1; J: TRBJ2-7; size: -; V: TRBV5-6
CDR3: CASSQDRGQGDVKPQHF; DNA: TGCGCCAGCAGCCAAGATAGGGGACAGGGGGACGTAAAGCCCCAGCATTTT; D: TRBD1; J: TRBJ1-5; size: -; V: TRBV4-1
CDR3: CASSFLAGTPQETQYF; DNA: TGCGCCAGCAGCTTTCTAGCCGGGACACCACAAGAGACCCAGTACTTC; D: -; J: TRBJ2-5; size: few; V: TRBV5-1
CDR3: CASSRRAPQGTDTQYF; DNA: TGTGCCAGCAGCCGCCGCGCGCCCCAGGGGACAGATACGCAGTATTTT; D: -; J: TRBJ2-3; size: -; V: TRBV14
CDR3: CASSTGASLTDTQYF; DNA: TGTGCCAGCAGTACAGGGGCCTCCCTCACAGATACGCAGTATTTT; D: TRBD1; J: TRBJ2-3; size: -; V: TRBV6-5
CDR3: CASSLGGEQYF; DNA: TGTGCCAGCAGCCTCGGCGGGGAGCAGTACTTC; D: -; J: TRBJ2-7; size: -; V: TRBV3-1/TRBV3-2
CDR3: CASSFLRTGGRSPLHF; DNA: TGTGCCAGCAGCTTCTTACGTACAGGGGGCCGTTCACCCCTCCACTTT; D: TRBD1; J: TRBJ1-6; size: -; V: TRBV7-2
CDR3: CATELPSSYNSPLHF; DNA: TGTGCCACGGAGTTACCGAGCTCCTATAATTCACCCCTCCACTTT; D: -; J: TRBJ1-6; size: -; V: TRBV6-5
CDR3: CATSDFARMEGELFF; DNA: TGTGCCACCAGTGATTTTGCCCGCATGGAGGGGGAGCTGTTTTTT; D: -; J: TRBJ2-2; size: -; V: TRBV24-1
CDR3: CASSQFGLAGAVEQFF; DNA: TGCGCCAGCAGCCAATTCGGACTAGCGGGAGCGGTCGAGCAGTTCTTC; D: TRBD2; J: TRBJ2-1; size: -; V: TRBV4-1
CDR3: CASSIHSTDEKLFF; DNA: TGTGCCAGTAGTATACACAGTACCGATGAAAAACTGTTTTTT; D: -; J: TRBJ1-4; size: -; V: TRBV19
CDR3: CASSLNRGTGNTEAFF; DNA: TGTGCCAGCAGCTTAAATCGGGGGACAGGGAACACTGAAGCTTTCTTT; D: TRBD1; J: TRBJ1-1; size: -; V: TRBV7-3
CDR3: CASSPPSANEQFF; DNA: TGTGCCAGCTCACCCCCTAGCGCGAATGAGCAGTTCTTC; D: -; J: TRBJ2-1; size: -; V: TRBV18
CDR3: CASSLLTGSGNTIYF; DNA: TGTGCCAGTAGTCTCCTTACAGGGTCAGGAAACACCATATATTTT; D: -; J: TRBJ1-3; size: -; V: TRBV19
CDR3: CASTPAGTGVSPLHF; DNA: TGTGCCAGCACCCCGGCGGGGACTGGGGTTTCACCCCTCCACTTT; D: -; J: TRBJ1-6; size: once; V: TRBV27
CDR3: CASSLGTGMAAFF; DNA: TGTGCCAGCAGCCTTGGGACAGGGATGGCAGCTTTCTTT; D: TRBD1; J: TRBJ1-1; size: -; V: TRBV4-2
CDR3: CASTLRGGSGYTF; DNA: TGTGCCAGCACGCTCAGGGGCGGGAGTGGCTACACCTTC; D: -; J: TRBJ1-2; size: -; V: TRBV6-5
CDR3: CASSEYPQGETQYF; DNA: TGTGCCAGCAGTGAATACCCACAGGGAGAGACGCAGTATTTT; D: -; J: TRBJ2-3; size: few; V: TRBV25-1
CDR3: CASSQGSTAHTEAFF; DNA: TGTGCCAGCAGCCAGGGATCTACGGCCCACACTGAAGCTTTCTTT; D: -; J: TRBJ1-1; size: -; V: TRBV5-4
CDR3: CASGPGGPGNTIYF; DNA: TGTGCTAGTGGTCCAGGGGGCCCTGGAAACACCATATATTTT; D: TRBD1; J: TRBJ1-3; size: -; V: TRBV12-5
CDR3: CAISESSSGWGGELFF; DNA: TGTGCCATCAGTGAGTCGAGCAGCGGTTGGGGCGGGGAGCTGTTTTTT; D: -; J: TRBJ2-2; size: -; V: TRBV10-3
CDR3: CASSLNTGELFF; DNA: TGTGCCAGCAGTCTAAACACCGGGGAGCTGTTTTTT; D: -; J: TRBJ2-2; size: -; V: TRBV28
CDR3: CASSLGTSGRSHEQFF; DNA: TGCGCCAGCAGCTTGGGGACTAGCGGGAGGAGCCATGAGCAGTTCTTC; D: TRBD2; J: TRBJ2-1; size: -; V: TRBV5-1
CDR3: CASSLMGVTSYEQYF; DNA: TGTGCCAGCAGCTTAATGGGCGTGACGTCCTACGAGCAGTACTTC; D: -; J: TRBJ2-7; size: -; V: TRBV5-4
CDR3: CASSLAGVDQPQHF; DNA: TGTGCCAGCAGCTTGGCCGGGGTAGATCAGCCCCAGCATTTT; D: -; J: TRBJ1-5; size: -; V: TRBV5-4
CDR3: CASSQQGISESSEAFF; DNA: TGTGCCAGCAGTCAACAGGGGATATCCGAGTCGTCTGAAGCTTTCTTT; D: TRBD1; J: TRBJ1-1; size: -; V: TRBV13
CDR3: CATSRDRPSRAFF; DNA: TGTGCCACCAGCAGAGATCGGCCCTCTAGGGCTTTCTTT; D: -; J: TRBJ1-1; size: -; V: TRBV15
CDR3: CASSPLLAGLSYEQYF; DNA: TGTGCCAGCAGCCCGTTACTAGCGGGGCTTTCCTACGAGCAGTACTTC; D: TRBD2; J: TRBJ2-7; size: few; V: TRBV3-1/TRBV3-2
CDR3: CASSDRENTEAFF; DNA: TGTGCCAGCAGTGACAGGGAGAACACTGAAGCTTTCTTT; D: -; J: TRBJ1-1; size: -; V: TRBV6-1
CDR3: CAWSAGNQETQYF; DNA: TGTGCCTGGAGTGCGGGGAACCAAGAGACCCAGTACTTC; D: -; J: TRBJ2-5; size: -; V: TRBV30
CDR3: CASSLGVYGYTF; DNA: TGTGCCAGCAGCTTAGGCGTGTACGGCTACACCTTC; D: -; J: TRBJ1-2; size: -; V: TRBV7-9
CDR3: CASSHPGISSYNSPLHF; DNA: TGTGCCAGCAGCCACCCAGGGATCAGCTCCTATAATTCACCCCTCCACTTT; D: -; J: TRBJ1-6; size: few; V: TRBV14
CDR3: CASGFGYSYEQYF; DNA: TGTGCTAGTGGTTTCGGTTACTCCTACGAGCAGTACTTC; D: -; J: TRBJ2-7; size: -; V: TRBV12-5
CDR3: CASSQGQGNEQYF; DNA: TGTGCCAGCAGCCAGGGACAGGGCAACGAGCAGTACTTC; D: TRBD1; J: TRBJ2-7; size: few; V: TRBV14
CDR3: CASSYDPLGGEKLFF; DNA: TGCGCCAGCAGCTATGACCCCCTCGGAGGAGAAAAACTGTTTTTT; D: -; J: TRBJ1-4; size: -; V: TRBV4-1
CDR3: CASSLVQGPSYNSPLHF; DNA: TGTGCCAGCAGCCTAGTACAGGGGCCCTCCTATAATTCACCCCTCCACTTT; D: TRBD1; J: TRBJ1-6; size: once; V: TRBV5-6
CDR3: CASRYDQGFTEAFF; DNA: TGTGCCAGCAGATACGACCAGGGGTTCACTGAAGCTTTCTTT; D: -; J: TRBJ1-1; size: once; V: TRBV5-4
CDR3: CASTPLGGSQPQHF; DNA: TGTGCCAGCACCCCACTCGGGGGGAGCCAGCCCCAGCATTTT; D: -; J: TRBJ1-5; size: -; V: TRBV6-5
CDR3: CASSYTPGGFYGYTF; DNA: TGTGCCAGCAGTTATACACCAGGGGGATTCTATGGCTACACCTTC; D: TRBD1; J: TRBJ1-2; size: -; V: TRBV6-6
CDR3: CASSQDGRGYEQYF; DNA: TGTGCCAGCAGCCAAGATGGCCGAGGCTACGAGCAGTACTTC; D: -; J: TRBJ2-7; size: once; V: TRBV3-1/TRBV3-2
CDR3: CASSESRLNTEAFF; DNA: TGTGCCAGCAGTGAATCTCGACTTAACACTGAAGCTTTCTTT; D: -; J: TRBJ1-1; size: -; V: TRBV6-1
CDR3: CATSDTGKGSGNTIYF; DNA: TGTGCCACCAGTGATACAGGGAAGGGCTCTGGAAACACCATATATTTT; D: -; J: TRBJ1-3; size: -; V: TRBV24-1
CDR3: CASSLGTGQSSGNTIYF; DNA: TGTGCCAGCAGCCTTGGGACAGGGCAAAGCTCTGGAAACACCATATATTTT; D: TRBD1; J: TRBJ1-3; size: -; V: TRBV7-2
CDR3: CSASHRSTNAGSTLTLQETQYF; DNA: TGCAGTGCTAGTCACCGTTCAACGAACGCAGGGTCCACACTAACACTGCAAGAGACCCAGTACTTC; D: -; J: TRBJ2-5; size: -; V: TRBV20-1
CDR3: CATSTPVPSGGPLDEQFF; DNA: TGTGCCACCAGTACACCAGTACCTAGCGGGGGGCCCTTGGATGAGCAGTTCTTC; D: TRBD2; J: TRBJ2-1; size: -; V: TRBV24-1